Following are 21 T cell receptor beta chains from one sample sequenced in a study of beta chain features in type 1 diabetes. Every bit of the isolated RNA underwent reverse transcription, so sequencing read expressed TCRB transcripts. Produced via immunoSEQ multiplex PCR; TCRdb's table is partial and in-frame only. The sample has about 370,000 clones; approximately 15% are singletons. The source material was naive CD4+ T cells from blood. These receptors all stem from a woman between 18 and 30 years old in good health.

This rearrangement joins TRBV5-1 to TRBJ2-3; TRBD2 agrees at 13 bases. V lost 4 bases to trimming and J lost 2 bases; unmatched junction nucleotides: 4. Germline loops: CDR1 SGHRS, CDR2 YFSETQ. CDR3 size: 16 residues. The CDR3 sequence: CASSATSGRFTDTQYF. In DNA, the CDR3 is TGCGCCAGCAGCGCGACTAGCGGGAGGTTCACAGATACGCAGTATTTT. Variable domain in full (rest from reference TRBV5-1 and TRBJ2-3): KAGVTQTPRYLIKTRGQQVTLSCSPISGHRSVSWYQQTPGQGLQFLFEYFSETQRNKGNFPGRFSGRQFSNSRSEMNVSTLELGDSALYLCASSATSGRFTDTQYFGPGTRLTVL.

Only a few counts were recorded for this clone. This chain links TRBV7-3 with TRBJ1-1, with D hard to call. Trimming took 4 bases from V and 4 from J, leaving 10 bases between them. The CDR3 totals 13 residues. Germline V gene data show CDR1 as SGHTA and CDR2 as FQGTGA. CDR3: CASSSRRGTEAFF. CDR3 coding DNA: TGTGCCAGCAGCTCACGCCGGGGCACTGAAGCTTTCTTT.

The gene calls are TRBV4-1 and TRBJ2-7; D uncertain. Germline CDR1 and CDR2: MGHRA and YSYEKL. The CDR3 is 13 residues long. V lost 4 bases, J lost 4 bases, and 11 bases lay in between. The CDR3 protein is CASSLVPGYEQYF. DNA of the CDR3: TGCGCCAGCAGCCTGGTTCCCGGGTACGAGCAGTACTTC.

The V and J genes are TRBV11-2 and TRBJ2-5; D gene uncertain. The CDR3 spans 12 residues. CDR1 and CDR2 from the germline V gene are SGHAT and FQNNGV. Trimming removed 5 bases at V and 3 bases at J, with 7 bases between. CDR3 nucleotides: TGTGCCAGCAGCGTAGTTAAAGAGACCCAGTACTTC. This codes for CASSVVKETQYF.

This clone was found a few times. The chain recombines TRBV4-3 with TRBJ2-5; 8 bases fit TRBD2. V lost 0 bases to trimming and J lost 5 bases; unmatched junction nucleotides: 11. CDR3 length: 17 residues. Germline V gene sequence: CDR1 LGHNA, CDR2 YSLEER. CDR3 sequence (DNA): TGCGCCAGCAGCCAAGATCGGCTAGCGGGTGGGTGGGAGACCCAGTACTTC. Protein product: CASSQDRLAGGWETQYF.

The rearrangement joins TRBV7-2 to TRBJ1-2; TRBD1 matches at 8 bases. This CDR3 comprises 14 residues. V trimming: 5 bases; J trimming: 8 bases; junction bases outside the gene matches: 10. Germline values: CDR1 SGHTA, CDR2 FQGNSA. The CDR3 nucleotides read TGTGCCAGCAGCCCGCGGACAGGGAGGGACGGCTACACCTTC. This translates into CASSPRTGRDGYTF.

This clone was observed a few times. V and J are TRBV7-2 and TRBJ2-7; D might be TRBD1 (5 bases). The CDR3 contains 14 residues. Germline V CDR1 and CDR2: SGHTA, FQGNSA. Trimming took off 3 bases at V and 0 bases at J, with 9 bases between the two ends. DNA of the CDR3: TGTGCCAGCAGCTTCAACAGGCCCTCCTACGAGCAGTACTTC. Translating it yields CASSFNRPSYEQYF.

V is TRBV7-2 and J is TRBJ2-7; D uncertain. CDR3 length: 13 amino acids. Germline CDR1 SGHTA, CDR2 FQGNSA. Trimming took off 5 bases at V and 2 bases at J, with 10 bases between the two ends. This chain's CDR3 is CASSLLPPYEQYF. In nucleotides, the CDR3 is TGTGCCAGCAGCCTCCTTCCCCCCTACGAGCAGTACTTC.

The V call is TRBV7-2, the J call TRBJ1-5; D gene unclear. V shed 2 bases and J shed 1 base, with 9 bases lying between them. The germline V gene has CDR1 SGHTA and CDR2 FQGNSA. The CDR3 is 15 residues long. CDR3 sequence reads: CASSLQTGSNQPQHF. The CDR3 DNA is TGTGCCAGCAGCTTACAGACGGGAAGCAATCAGCCCCAGCATTTT.

V and J are TRBV6-5 and TRBJ1-3; 7 positions agree with TRBD1. Germline V gene sequence: CDR1 MNHEY, CDR2 SVGAGI. The CDR3 has 15 amino acids. J gave up 2 bases and V 6 bases, and 7 bases lay outside the gene matches. The CDR3 loop reads CASRRSGTAGNTIYF. CDR3 DNA sequence: TGTGCCAGCAGAAGGTCCGGGACAGCTGGAAACACCATATATTTT.

The chain couples TRBV29-1 to TRBJ1-1; the D gene is possibly TRBD1 (5 bases). Germline assignment: CDR1 SQVTM and CDR2 ANQGSEA. The CDR3 has 13 residues. The V and J ends lost 6 bases and 3 bases respectively, with 14 bases between them. CDR3 DNA sequence: TGCAGCGTCCTCGACAGACTGGACACTGAAGCTTTCTTT. This gives the protein CSVLDRLDTEAFF.

The chain combines TRBV4-2 with TRBJ2-2; TRBD2 aligns across 9 bases. From germline, CDR1 is LGHNA and CDR2 YNFKEQ. This CDR3 spans 19 amino acids. J lost 2 bases, V lost 0 bases, and 10 bases had no gene match. The CDR3 coding sequence is TGTGCCAGCAGCCAAGACATACGGCTAGCGGGGTTCAACACCGGGGAGCTGTTTTTT. Protein product: CASSQDIRLAGFNTGELFF.

This clone was detected a few times. The rearrangement links TRBV30 to TRBJ1-5; the D gene is possibly TRBD1 (5 bases). The V end lost 1 base, the J end lost 5 bases, and 9 bases lay between the germline ends. Germline-derived CDR1 and CDR2 are GTSNPN and SVGIG (reference sequence). The CDR3 runs to 13 residues. The DNA of the CDR3 is TGTGCCTGGAGTGCTTCGGGGGATCAGCCCCAGCATTTT. Its translation: CAWSASGDQPQHF.

J is TRBJ2-1 and V is TRBV5-4; 7 positions agree with TRBD2. CDR1 and CDR2 from the germline V gene are SGHNT and YYREEE (reference sequence). The CDR3 extends over 16 amino acids. Germline trimming cut 3 bases from V and 4 bases from J; bases unmatched to any gene: 10. CDR3 nucleotide sequence: TGTGCCAGCAGCTCCTACCGGGACTACCCTTACAATGAGCAGTTCTTC. Protein: CASSSYRDYPYNEQFF.

This chain links TRBV30 with TRBJ2-5; 7 bases match TRBD1. The CDR3 consists of 14 residues. V was clipped by 1 base and J by 7 bases; unmatched bases: 9. Germline V CDR1 and CDR2: GTSNPN, SVGIG (reference sequence). CDR3: CAWSAHRGVGTQYF. CDR3 in DNA: TGTGCCTGGAGTGCCCACAGGGGCGTGGGGACCCAGTACTTC.

This clone was picked up a small number of times. This rearrangement joins TRBV30 to TRBJ1-1; D is ambiguous. V shed 0 bases and J shed 6 bases, with 11 bases lying between them. This CDR3 contains 13 residues. Germline-derived CDR1 and CDR2 are GTSNPN and SVGIG (reference sequence). The CDR3 sequence is CAWSVADGAEAFF. DNA for the CDR3: TGTGCCTGGAGTGTTGCGGACGGGGCTGAAGCTTTCTTT. Variable domain in full (rest from reference TRBV30 and TRBJ1-1): SQTIHQWPATLVQPVGSPLSLECTVEGTSNPNLYWYRQAAGRGLQLLFYSVGIGQISSEVPQNLSASRPQDRQFILSSKKLLLSDSGFYLCAWSVADGAEAFFGQGTRLTVV.

Only a few counts were recorded for this clone. The chain uses TRBV29-1 and TRBJ2-5; a weak D match, TRBD1 (5 bases). V lost 5 bases to trimming and J lost 5 bases, with 18 bases between them. CDR1 is SQVTM, CDR2 ANQGSEA, per germline. The CDR3 covers 14 residues. The CDR3 nucleotides are TGCAGCGTTAGACCCCAGGGTGGTTGGGAGACCCAGTACTTC. Protein: CSVRPQGGWETQYF.

This clone was counted between two and nine times. The rearrangement links TRBV9 to TRBJ1-2; TRBD1 might be the D (5 bases). CDR1 is SGDLS and CDR2 is YYNGEE in the germline V gene. The CDR3 contains 13 residues. V gave up 0 bases and J gave up 7 bases, with 10 bases separating them. CDR3 residues: CASSVGGRIGYTF. The CDR3 bases are TGTGCCAGCAGCGTAGGGGGGAGGATTGGCTACACCTTC.

The CDR3 region has the DNA TGTGCCAGCAGTGATTACAGGAACACTGAAGCTTTCTTT. This codes for CASSDYRNTEAFF. The V call is TRBV28, the J call TRBJ1-1; D gene uncertain. Trimming removed 5 bases from V and 1 base from J, with 8 bases in between. This CDR3 is 13 amino acids long. CDR1 and CDR2 from the germline V gene are MDHEN and SYDVKM.

The chain uses TRBV6-4 and TRBJ1-1, with D possibly being TRBD1 (6 bases). The length of the CDR3 is 12 residues. The V end lost 0 bases, the J end lost 8 bases, and 7 bases lay between the germline ends. Germline V gene data show CDR1 as MRHNA and CDR2 as SNTAGT. CDR3 protein: CASSDSQGEAFF. CDR3 DNA: TGTGCCAGCAGTGACTCGCAGGGGGAAGCTTTCTTT.

This sequence joins TRBV7-9 and TRBJ2-5, with D perhaps matching TRBD2 (5 bases). V lost 2 bases and J 4 bases, leaving 11 bases between the germline ends. The germline V gene has CDR1 SEHNR and CDR2 FQNEAQ (reference sequence). The CDR3 has 14 residues. CDR3 sequence: CASSLLGGGETQYF. The CDR3, as DNA: TGTGCCAGCAGCTTACTGGGCGGAGGAGAGACCCAGTACTTC.